These 11 T cell receptor beta chains came from one sample sequenced in a study of shared clonotypes between healthy human individuals. Generated by immunoSEQ multiplex PCR, the TCRdb table keeps only in-frame clones and is missing some. The sample shows around 1.9 million clones, around 93% of them seen only once. CD45RO-negative CD8 cells positively selected for CCR7 made up the naive population, which excluded terminally differentiated effector memory CD45RA+ cells. The sample taken for sequencing was naive CD8+ T cells from PBMCs. Receptors were obtained from a man younger than 30 in good health. Some clones in this sample may be carry-over from other donors' samples.

CDR3 nucleotides: TGTGCCACCCAGATTATAGCGTGGCAGGGCCTGGGCAATGAGCAGTTCTTC. Amino acid sequence: CATQIIAWQGLGNEQFF. The rearrangement joins TRBV27 to TRBJ2-1; tentatively, D is TRBD1 or TRBD2 (5 bases each). Trimming left V 10 bases short and J 6 bases short, with 28 bases between. The germline V gene has CDR1 MNHEY and CDR2 SMNVEV (reference sequence). This CDR3 is 17 amino acids long.

V and J are TRBV7-6 and TRBJ2-1; 10 bases map to TRBD2. Germline V CDR1 and CDR2: SGHVS, FNYEAQ. This CDR3 is 16 amino acids long. The J segment lost 4 bases and the V segment lost 1 base, leaving 4 bases of the junction unmatched. The CDR3 loop reads CASSLELAGWYNEQFF. CDR3 coding DNA: TGTGCCAGCAGCTTAGAACTAGCGGGATGGTACAATGAGCAGTTCTTC.

J is TRBJ2-3 and V is TRBV4-3; 7 nucleotides line up with TRBD2. V shed 5 bases, J shed 6 bases, and the junction held 11 bases outside the gene matches. The CDR3 totals 15 residues. Germline CDR1 and CDR2: LGHNA and YSLEER. The CDR3 here is CASSETWGGEDTQYF. The CDR3 DNA is TGCGCCAGCAGCGAAACCTGGGGGGGTGAGGATACGCAGTATTTT.

In nucleotides, the CDR3 is TGTGCCAGTAGTAGGATGAGGGACAGTAACACTGAAGCTTTCTTT. Translated, it gives CASSRMRDSNTEAFF. The chain employs TRBV19 and TRBJ1-1; 7 bases line up with TRBD1. The CDR3 is 15 residues long. V was clipped by 4 bases and J by 2 bases; unmatched bases: 7. Germline lookup yields CDR1 LNHDA and CDR2 SQIVND (reference sequence).

The chain joins TRBV6-1 to TRBJ1-1; D perhaps matches TRBD1 (5 bases). CDR1 and CDR2 from the germline V gene are MNHNS and SASEGT. Trimming removed 6 bases at V and 1 base at J, with 15 bases between. CDR3 length equals 15 residues. The CDR3 DNA reads TGTGCCAGCAGGAGGGGCGTCATAGAGAACACTGAAGCTTTCTTT. Encoded protein: CASRRGVIENTEAFF.

On this clone itself: This sample also contains other DNA sequences that code for the same CDR3. This rearrangement joins TRBV2 to TRBJ2-7, with 8 bases that match TRBD1. Germline V gene data show CDR1 as SNHLY and CDR2 as FYNNEI. The CDR3 spans 14 residues. Trimming at V came to 6 bases and at J to 1 base, leaving 5 bases not matched to a gene. CDR3 region: CASSEGQASYEQYF. CDR3 DNA: TGTGCCAGCAGCGAGGGACAGGCTTCCTACGAGCAGTACTTC.

Concerning this clone itself: Distinct nucleotide sequences in the sample also encode this CDR3. J is TRBJ1-3 and V is TRBV5-6; no clear D gene. The germline V gene encodes CDR1 SGHDT and CDR2 YYEEEE. The V end lost 2 bases, the J end lost 4 bases, and 7 bases lay between the germline ends. The CDR3 runs 13 residues. Here the CDR3 reads CASSFGTGNTIYF. The CDR3 region has the DNA TGTGCCAGCAGCTTTGGTACCGGAAACACCATATATTTT.

CDR3 loop: CASSLGLRSDEQFF. CDR3 nucleotide sequence: TGCGCCAGCAGCTTGGGACTCCGCTCCGATGAGCAGTTCTTC. The chain employs TRBV5-1 and TRBJ2-1; D call uncertain. CDR3 length: 14 amino acids. Germline-derived CDR1 and CDR2 are SGHRS and YFSETQ. V lost 0 bases and J lost 8, with 12 bases in between.

The rearrangement links TRBV30 to TRBJ1-2; tentatively, D is TRBD1 (5 bases). The ends were cut back, 0 bases at V and 4 bases at J, with 12 bases in the middle. The CDR3 totals 14 residues. Germline V lookup: CDR1 GTSNPN, CDR2 SVGIG (reference sequence). For the CDR3, the DNA is TGTGCCTGGAGTGTTAAGGGGATGGGCTATGGCTACACCTTC. Amino acid sequence: CAWSVKGMGYGYTF.

The chain links TRBV18 to TRBJ2-2, with TRBD1 as a possible D gene (5 bases). This CDR3 contains 16 residues. Trimming removed 0 bases at V and 5 bases at J, with 13 bases between. The germline V gene has CDR1 KGHSH and CDR2 LQKENI. The CDR3 region has the DNA TGTGCCAGCTCACCACCGGGCGCCAGGGCAACCGGGGAGCTGTTTTTT. Protein sequence: CASSPPGARATGELFF.

The rearrangement uses TRBV19 and TRBJ2-7; TRBD1 matches 11 bases. The J segment lost 5 bases and the V segment lost 5 bases, leaving 8 bases of the junction unmatched. Per germline, CDR1 LNHDA and CDR2 SQIVND (reference sequence). This CDR3 comprises 15 residues. The CDR3 here is CASSLRTGGIDEQYF. Here the CDR3 DNA reads TGTGCCAGTAGTCTGCGGACAGGGGGCATCGACGAGCAGTACTTC.